This is a list of T cell receptor beta chains from one sample in a study of cytomegalovirus exposure and HLA in healthy donors. The table came from immunoSEQ multiplex PCR; TCRdb's copy has only in-frame clones and leaves some out. The table shows about 200,000 clones, with approximately 79% occurring only once. The sample consisted of PBMCs. These receptors came from a man between 18 and 35 years old in good health and CMV-seronegative. CDR3s include the opening cysteine and the closing phenylalanine or tryptophan. A D gene is named only where the DNA matches it firmly. Size is stated for part of the rows, as once, few or many counts, or as a class when the clone is expanded.

D | J | V | size | CDR3 | DNA
TRBD1 | TRBJ1-5 | TRBV6-6 | - | CASRRQSTGGYQPQHF | TGTGCCAGCAGAAGACAATCGACAGGGGGTTATCAGCCCCAGCATTTT
TRBD1 | TRBJ1-1 | TRBV5-5 | once | CASSPGQTNTEAFF | TGTGCCAGTTCCCCGGGACAGACCAACACTGAAGCTTTCTTT
- | TRBJ2-1 | TRBV7-3 | once | CASSPKRENNEQFF | TGTGCCAGCAGCCCGAAGAGAGAAAACAATGAGCAGTTCTTC
- | TRBJ2-1 | TRBV27 | - | CASKRSSGLGSYNEQFF | TGTGCCAGCAAAAGATCCTCGGGTCTCGGGTCCTACAATGAGCAGTTCTTC
TRBD1 | TRBJ2-1 | TRBV6-1 | - | CASSATPGTGNEQFF | TGTGCCAGCAGTGCTACTCCCGGGACAGGGAATGAGCAGTTCTTC
- | TRBJ1-1 | TRBV2 | few | CASSQSVGVHTEAFF | TGTGCCAGCAGCCAAAGCGTAGGGGTGCACACTGAAGCTTTCTTT
TRBD1 | TRBJ1-1 | TRBV4-3 | - | CASSQDLGGSYGMNTEAFF | TGCGCCAGCAGCCAAGATCTAGGGGGCAGTTACGGCATGAACACTGAAGCTTTCTTT
TRBD1 | TRBJ2-5 | TRBV5-1 | - | CASSLGEGQGQETQYF | TGCGCCAGCAGCTTGGGCGAAGGACAGGGCCAAGAGACCCAGTACTTC
TRBD1 | TRBJ1-1 | TRBV19 | - | CASTGTGAPNTEAFF | TGTGCCAGCACCGGGACAGGGGCACCCAACACTGAAGCTTTCTTT
TRBD1 | TRBJ1-2 | TRBV9 | - | CASSSFQGATAHYGYTF | TGTGCCAGCAGCTCCTTCCAGGGGGCGACAGCCCACTATGGCTACACCTTC
- | TRBJ1-4 | TRBV7-9 | - | CASSPGDATNEKLFF | TGTGCCAGCAGCCCCGGAGATGCAACTAATGAAAAACTGTTTTTT
TRBD2 | TRBJ2-7 | TRBV6-6 | once | CASSYSLAGAYEQYF | TGTGCCAGCAGTTACTCACTAGCGGGTGCCTACGAGCAGTACTTC
TRBD2 | TRBJ2-1 | TRBV29-1 | - | CSATSGSENEQFF | TGCAGCGCGACTAGCGGGAGTGAGAATGAGCAGTTCTTC
TRBD2 | TRBJ2-1 | TRBV9 | - | CASSISGGDYNEQFF | TGTGCCAGCAGCATTAGCGGGGGGGATTACAATGAGCAGTTCTTC
TRBD1 | TRBJ1-4 | TRBV9 | few | CASSVDQGAEKLFF | TGTGCCAGCAGCGTAGATCAGGGGGCAGAAAAACTGTTTTTT
TRBD1 | TRBJ1-2 | TRBV28 | - | CASSLNKGQGAHFYGYTF | TGTGCCAGCAGTTTAAACAAGGGACAGGGAGCTCACTTCTATGGCTACACCTTC
TRBD2 | TRBJ2-7 | TRBV18 | - | CASSPRPSGSPYEQYF | TGTGCCAGCTCACCACGGCCTAGCGGGAGCCCCTACGAGCAGTACTTC
TRBD2 | TRBJ2-1 | TRBV7-9 | - | CASSLKPAGALNEQFF | TGTGCCAGCAGCTTAAAACCGGCGGGAGCTCTGAATGAGCAGTTCTTC
TRBD2 | TRBJ2-3 | TRBV7-2 | few | CASSYGLALSTDTQYF | TGTGCCAGCAGCTACGGACTAGCGTTAAGCACAGATACGCAGTATTTT
- | TRBJ2-7 | TRBV30 | - | CAWSVGATLMEQYF | TGTGCCTGGAGTGTAGGCGCGACTTTAATGGAGCAGTACTTC
- | TRBJ2-5 | TRBV7-9 | - | CASIMGNGGETQYF | TGTGCCAGCATCATGGGTAACGGCGGCGAGACCCAGTACTTC
- | TRBJ2-6 | TRBV30 | - | CAWSVSDGANVLTF | TGTGCCTGGAGTGTGTCAGATGGGGCCAACGTCCTGACTTTC
- | TRBJ2-3 | TRBV7-2 | - | CASSPRPQGGDTQYF | TGTGCCAGCAGCCCTAGACCCCAGGGCGGAGATACGCAGTATTTT
- | TRBJ2-3 | TRBV7-2 | - | CASSLANGWGSTDTQYF | TGTGCCAGCAGCTTAGCTAACGGCTGGGGCAGCACAGATACGCAGTATTTT
TRBD1 | TRBJ1-2 | TRBV19 | - | CASSSTSGTGEGYTF | TGTGCCAGTAGTAGCACCTCTGGGACAGGGGAAGGCTACACCTTC
- | TRBJ1-4 | TRBV30 | - | CAWRGGYGEKLFF | TGTGCCTGGAGGGGGGGGTATGGGGAAAAACTGTTTTTT
TRBD2 | TRBJ2-1 | TRBV19 | - | CASSMGTSSYNEQFF | TGTGCCAGTAGTATGGGGACTAGCTCCTACAATGAGCAGTTCTTC
TRBD1 | TRBJ2-1 | TRBV7-9 | - | CASNPAGGYNEQFF | TGTGCCAGCAACCCGGCAGGGGGCTACAATGAGCAGTTCTTC
TRBD1 | TRBJ2-3 | TRBV30 | - | CAWSQGAGTDTQYF | TGTGCCTGGAGCCAGGGGGCGGGCACAGATACGCAGTATTTT
TRBD2 | TRBJ2-3 | TRBV7-2 | few | CASSFTWRAGGSTDTQYF | TGTGCCAGCAGCTTCACCTGGCGAGCGGGGGGGAGCACAGATACGCAGTATTTT
TRBD1 | TRBJ2-7 | TRBV11-3 | - | CASSANWDRGYEQYF | TGTGCCAGCAGCGCCAATTGGGACAGAGGGTACGAGCAGTACTTC
TRBD1 | TRBJ2-1 | TRBV28 | - | CASSLGTGDGDEQFF | TGTGCCAGCAGTTTGGGGACAGGGGACGGCGATGAGCAGTTCTTC
- | TRBJ2-1 | TRBV10-3 | - | CAISADKIYNEQFF | TGTGCCATCAGTGCCGACAAGATCTACAATGAGCAGTTCTTC
- | TRBJ1-1 | TRBV9 | - | CASSTGIAEAFF | TGTGCCAGCAGCACGGGGATCGCTGAAGCTTTCTTT
- | TRBJ2-3 | TRBV4-3 | - | CASSQDRGGADTQYF | TGCGCCAGCAGCCAAGATAGGGGGGGAGCAGATACGCAGTATTTT
- | TRBJ2-5 | TRBV7-2 | few | CASSFGGGETQYF | TGTGCCAGCAGCTTCGGGGGTGGAGAGACCCAGTACTTC
- | TRBJ2-5 | TRBV27 | - | CASSLAPGVGVFQETQYF | TGTGCCAGCAGTTTAGCTCCAGGGGTGGGGGTGTTCCAAGAGACCCAGTACTTC
- | TRBJ2-2 | TRBV5-1 | few | CASSLDGGPGELFF | TGCGCCAGCAGCTTGGATGGGGGCCCCGGGGAGCTGTTTTTT
- | TRBJ1-1 | TRBV5-1 | - | CASSIANSGDTEAFF | TGCGCCAGCAGCATCGCCAATTCAGGGGATACTGAAGCTTTCTTT
- | TRBJ2-7 | TRBV27 | once | CASSSYPLYEQYF | TGTGCCAGCAGTTCCTATCCCCTCTACGAGCAGTACTTC
TRBD1 | TRBJ2-7 | TRBV5-6 | - | CASSFGTGAFGEQYF | TGTGCCAGCAGCTTTGGGACAGGGGCATTCGGCGAGCAGTACTTC
- | TRBJ1-5 | TRBV19 | - | CASSAQGRSNQPQHF | TGTGCCAGTAGTGCCCAGGGTCGCAGCAATCAGCCCCAGCATTTT
- | TRBJ1-2 | TRBV2 | - | CASSEVTGPYVGYTF | TGTGCCAGCAGTGAAGTGACAGGACCCTATGTAGGCTACACCTTC
- | TRBJ2-3 | TRBV27 | - | CASKGGTFTDTQYF | TGTGCCAGCAAGGGAGGGACATTCACAGATACGCAGTATTTT
TRBD2 | TRBJ2-7 | TRBV27 | - | CASSLGTSGYEQYF | TGTGCCAGCAGTTTGGGGACTAGCGGCTACGAGCAGTACTTC
- | TRBJ2-5 | TRBV27 | - | CATCRLAAQETQYF | TGTGCCACATGCCGACTTGCGGCTCAAGAGACCCAGTACTTC
- | TRBJ1-5 | TRBV7-2 | - | CASSSGTLPNQPQHF | TGTGCCAGCAGCTCCGGGACACTGCCCAATCAGCCCCAGCATTTT
- | TRBJ2-2 | TRBV7-9 | - | CASSLAPPGVGTGELFF | TGTGCCAGCAGCTTAGCCCCCCCGGGGGTAGGCACCGGGGAGCTGTTTTTT
TRBD1 | TRBJ2-1 | TRBV27 | few | CASSHPGQGSSRAYNEQFF | TGTGCCAGCAGTCACCCGGGACAGGGGTCTAGCAGGGCCTACAATGAGCAGTTCTTC
TRBD1 | TRBJ1-4 | TRBV19 | - | CASSIHRGTNEKLFF | TGTGCCAGTAGTATCCACAGGGGAACTAATGAAAAACTGTTTTTT
TRBD1 | TRBJ2-3 | TRBV28 | - | CASTLQGAQSTDTQYF | TGTGCCAGCACCCTCCAGGGGGCGCAAAGCACAGATACGCAGTATTTT
TRBD2 | TRBJ2-7 | TRBV25-1 | - | CASSESTSGVYEQYF | TGTGCCAGCAGTGAATCGACTAGCGGGGTCTACGAGCAGTACTTC
TRBD2 | TRBJ2-5 | TRBV4-2 | - | CASSQGLAIETQYF | TGTGCCAGCAGCCAAGGACTAGCAATCGAGACCCAGTACTTC